This T cell receptor beta chain was obtained from a study of blood T cell repertoires in COVID-19. Study at large: PBMCs, B-cell-depleted T cells, or T cells were the source of the cDNA or gDNA that made up the material.

Cohort 3 recovered donors had two negative PCRs, clearance, or symptom resolution. How the authors handled the data: For nucleated cells, counts were estimated from reference gene primer amplification. Data came from immunoSEQ multiplex PCR; TCRdb stores just in-frame clones and leaves some out. Clone size and the V and J calls come from that table; the DNA yielded D and trimming. The sample lists approximately 240,000 clones, about 90% occurring once. The V end was cut by 1 base, the J end by 8 bases, with 18 bases between. Germline CDR1 reads SGDLS; CDR2 reads YYNGEE. This CDR3 comprises 15 residues.

Sample: PBMCs or T cells enriched from blood (not recorded which). J is TRBJ1-2 and V is TRBV9; D gene uncertain. The sequence was obtained from a woman aged 18-29 years who had recovered from COVID-19. The CDR3 DNA reads TGTGCCAGCAGCGTATCCGACACCTTTGGTGGCGGCTACACCTTC. Translation: CASSVSDTFGGGYTF.